The next 26 T cell receptor beta chains were all read from a single sample in a study of CD8+ T cells in alopecia areata. RNA was extracted and reverse transcribed into cDNA as the sequencing template. The table came from immunoSEQ multiplex PCR; TCRdb's copy has only in-frame clones and leaves some out. The data contain about 20,000 clones, more than 60% of them singletons. From alopecia areata patients, lesional scalp punch biopsies and peripheral blood were collected. The source material was skin, sampled at week 0. Receptors originate from a human donor with alopecia areata.

The chain combines TRBV5-6 with TRBJ1-1; no reliable D call. Looked up from germline, CDR1 is SGHDT and CDR2 is YYEEEE. The CDR3 length is 14 residues. The germline V and J ends were trimmed by 2 bases and 3 bases, with 11 bases remaining between them. The CDR3 region has the DNA TGTGCCAGCAGCTTCGGGGTGGTTGACACTGAAGCTTTCTTT. The encoded protein is CASSFGVVDTEAFF.

This rearrangement joins TRBV18 to TRBJ2-5; no clear D. The J call is uncertain, as TRBJ2-7 better fits the DNA end. Germline V lookup: CDR1 KGHSH, CDR2 LQKENI. This CDR3 contains 15 residues. The CDR3 nucleotides read TGTGCCAGCTCACCATCGTGGACCGCGGTGGACGAGCAGTACTTC. Protein: CASSPSWTAVDEQYF.

The chain employs TRBV27 and TRBJ2-3, with a weak D call TRBD2 (7 bases). The CDR3 is made up of 15 amino acids. CDR1 and CDR2 (germline): MNHEY, SMNVEV (reference sequence). The germline V and J ends were trimmed by 9 bases and 5 bases, with 21 bases remaining between them. CDR3 sequence reads: CARGGPGAGRDTQYF. CDR3 DNA: TGTGCCAGGGGGGGGCCAGGGGCAGGTCGAGATACGCAGTATTTT.

The V call is TRBV10-1, the J call TRBJ2-2, with D uncertain. The V and J ends lost 8 bases and 0 bases respectively, with 7 bases between them. CDR3 size: 13 residues. Germline CDR1 WNHNN, CDR2 SYGVQD (reference sequence). Written as DNA, the CDR3 is TGCGCCAGCGGAAAAACGAACACCGGGGAGCTGTTTTTT. Translating gives CASGKTNTGELFF.

The CDR3 region has the DNA TGCGCCAGCGCCCCGAATCTAGCCTACGAGCAGTACTTC. This codes for CASAPNLAYEQYF. This sequence joins TRBV10-1 and TRBJ2-7; D gene uncertain. Germline V gene lookup returns CDR1 WNHNN and CDR2 SYGVQD (reference sequence). V lost 8 bases, J lost 2 bases, and 13 bases lay in between. There are 13 residues in the CDR3.

This chain connects TRBV29-1 to TRBJ2-3, with TRBD1 matching 7 bases. Unmatched junction bases numbered 5, after V lost 5 bases and J lost 6 bases. Germline values: CDR1 SQVTM, CDR2 ANQGSEA. The CDR3 covers 12 residues. The CDR3 loop is CSVRGQADTQYF. In DNA form, the CDR3 reads TGCAGCGTTCGAGGACAGGCGGATACGCAGTATTTT.

This clone has only a few counts. V gene TRBV7-9 combines with J gene TRBJ1-2; D remains ambiguous. The CDR3 loop spans 13 amino acids. Trimming took 7 bases from V and 0 from J, leaving 9 bases between them. CDR1 and CDR2 from the germline V gene are SEHNR and FQNEAQ (reference sequence). The CDR3 loop reads CASNPVANYGYTF. The CDR3 DNA reads as TGTGCCAGCAATCCCGTAGCTAACTATGGCTACACCTTC.

This clone showed up just once. This chain joins TRBV4-1 and TRBJ2-4, with 14 bases aligning to TRBD2. J was trimmed by 0 bases and V by 1 base; bases with no gene match: 2. The CDR3 covers 18 residues. Germline CDR1 MGHRA, CDR2 YSYEKL. The CDR3 DNA is TGCGCCAGCAGCCAAGGACTAGCGGGGGGGCTAGCCAAAAACATTCAGTACTTC. Amino acid sequence: CASSQGLAGGLAKNIQYF.

The chain uses TRBV11-3 and TRBJ1-3; 8 positions match TRBD1. Germline V gene data show CDR1 as SGHNT and CDR2 as YENEEA. J was trimmed by 3 bases and V by 5 bases; bases with no gene match: 3. The CDR3 is 14 amino acids. The CDR3 DNA reads as TGTGCCAGCAGCCCGGACAGGGTTGGAAACACCATATATTTT. Its translation is CASSPDRVGNTIYF.

There are a few counts of this clone. This chain links TRBV7-2 with TRBJ2-3, with 12 bases that match TRBD2. Trimming removed 3 bases from V and 6 bases from J; junction bases left unmatched: 7. In germline, CDR1 is SGHTA, CDR2 FQGNSA. The CDR3 runs 16 residues. The CDR3 DNA follows: TGTGCCAGCAGCTTTGGAGGACTAGCGGGGTACGATACGCAGTATTTT. This translates into CASSFGGLAGYDTQYF.

The CDR3 sequence is CASSYGRRTTYEQYF. The CDR3 region has the DNA TGTGCCAGCAGTTACGGGAGAAGGACTACCTACGAGCAGTACTTC. J is TRBJ2-7 and V is TRBV6-5, with D maybe TRBD2 (6 bases). Trimming cost V 2 bases and J 2 bases, with 13 bases left between them. CDR1 and CDR2 (germline): MNHEY, SVGAGI. The CDR3 length is 15 residues.

J is TRBJ2-7 and V is TRBV4-2, with D perhaps matching TRBD2 (6 bases). This CDR3 spans 15 amino acids. Trimming removed 0 bases from V and 3 bases from J, with 12 bases in between. Germline V lookup: CDR1 LGHNA, CDR2 YNFKEQ. The CDR3 DNA reads as TGTGCCAGCAGCCAAGATGTTACTAGCAGCTACGAGCAGTACTTC. Protein: CASSQDVTSSYEQYF.

This chain links TRBV6-5 with TRBJ2-1, with a tentative D call TRBD2 (7 bases). CDR3 size: 15 residues. Trimming removed 3 bases at V and 6 bases at J, with 15 bases between. Germline V gives CDR1 MNHEY, CDR2 SVGAGI. The CDR3: CASSYGKGGSNEQFF. In DNA, the CDR3 is TGTGCCAGCAGTTATGGGAAGGGGGGGAGCAATGAGCAGTTCTTC.

This clone was detected a few times. CDR3 bases: TGTGCCAGCGGGCCAGGGCCCGATACGCAGTATTTT. Its protein product is CASGPGPDTQYF. The chain couples TRBV9 to TRBJ2-3; D is perhaps TRBD1 (5 bases). Trimming took 7 bases from V and 6 from J, leaving 12 bases between them. CDR3 length: 12 residues. Per germline, CDR1 SGDLS and CDR2 YYNGEE.

In this sample, this clone turned up a few times. The rearrangement uses TRBV10-3 and TRBJ2-5; no reliable D call. The V and J ends lost 4 bases and 1 base respectively, with 4 bases between them. Per germline, CDR1 ENHRY and CDR2 SYGVKD. CDR3 length equals 12 residues. CDR3 amino acids: CAISAIQETQYF. CDR3 bases: TGTGCCATCAGTGCCATCCAAGAGACCCAGTACTTC.

The gene calls are TRBV5-4 and TRBJ2-1, with D perhaps TRBD1 (6 bases). Germline-derived CDR1 and CDR2 are SGHNT and YYREEE (reference sequence). Between the trimmed V and J ends, which lost 4 bases and 0 bases, there was a span of 17 bases. The CDR3 runs to 17 residues. The CDR3 DNA sequence: TGTGCCAGCAGCCCCGGACAGATCCTAAGCTCCTACAATGAGCAGTTCTTC. Translating it yields CASSPGQILSSYNEQFF.

The CDR3 DNA sequence: TGCGCCAGCAACTCAGGACAGGGGGATCAGTCCTACGAGCAGTACTTC. Amino acid sequence: CASNSGQGDQSYEQYF. The chain employs TRBV10-1 and TRBJ2-5; the match to TRBD1 covers 10 bases. The J call is uncertain, as TRBJ2-7 better fits the DNA end. The CDR3 spans 16 residues. Germline values: CDR1 WNHNN, CDR2 SYGVQD (reference sequence).

About this clone itself: One end of the junction fails to match germline, which may point to a read error. The chain combines TRBV5-1 with TRBJ1-3; no reliable D call. Germline CDR1 reads SGHRS; CDR2 reads YFSETQ. The CDR3 is made up of 14 amino acids. This CDR3 is CASSRRGSGNTIYF. For the CDR3, the DNA is TGTGCCAGCAGCCGCCGGGGCTCTGGAAACACCATATATTTT.

This clone was picked up a small number of times. This sequence joins TRBV19 and TRBJ1-1; D is unresolved. The CDR3 length is 11 residues. The V and J ends lost 9 bases and 11 bases respectively, with 16 bases between them. CDR1 and CDR2 from the germline V gene are LNHDA and SQIVND (reference sequence). CDR3 DNA sequence: TGTGCCAGCGTCGATTATAGATTGGCTTTCTTT. Translation: CASVDYRLAFF.

The J gene is TRBJ2-1, the V gene TRBV2; D might be TRBD1 (6 bases). V was pared by 7 bases and J by 2 bases, with 12 bases between. The length of the CDR3 is 14 residues. Looked up from germline, CDR1 is SNHLY and CDR2 is FYNNEI. CDR3 residues: CASKDQGTYNEQFF. The CDR3 DNA reads TGTGCCAGCAAAGATCAGGGGACCTACAATGAGCAGTTCTTC. The full variable domain, completed using reference TRBV2 and TRBJ2-1, is EPEVTQTPSHQVTQMGQEVILRCVPISNHLYFYWYRQILGQKVEFLVSFYNNEISEKSEIFDDQFSVERPDGSNFTLKIRSTKLEDSAMYFCASKDQGTYNEQFFGPGTRLTVL.

This clone was recorded once. The CDR3 reads CASSQDRRGFATNEKLFF. In DNA, the CDR3 is TGTGCCAGCAGCCAAGATAGGCGGGGCTTCGCAACTAATGAAAAACTGTTTTTT. This chain uses TRBV4-2 with TRBJ1-4; D perhaps matches TRBD1 (5 bases). CDR3 length: 18 amino acids. The V gene's germline CDR1 is LGHNA and CDR2 YNFKEQ. V lost 0 bases to trimming and J lost 0 bases, with 14 bases between them.

V gene TRBV19 combines with J gene TRBJ1-1; 7 nucleotides agree with TRBD1. The CDR3 is 14 amino acids. CDR1 and CDR2 (germline): LNHDA, SQIVND (reference sequence). J lost 2 bases, V lost 6 bases, and 6 bases had no gene match. The CDR3 here is CASRRQGGNTEAFF. CDR3 DNA: TGTGCCAGTAGGAGACAGGGTGGAAACACTGAAGCTTTCTTT.

With regard to this clone: Other DNA variants within this sample encode the same CDR3. This sequence joins TRBV5-1 and TRBJ1-6; the D is unclear. Per germline, CDR1 SGHRS and CDR2 YFSETQ. V was shortened by 0 bases and J by 7 bases, with 8 bases between the two germline ends. The CDR3 consists of 14 residues. Here the CDR3 DNA reads TGCGCCAGCAGCTTGGAACGGGGAAATTCACCCCTCCACTTT. This codes for CASSLERGNSPLHF.

This clone was seen once. This sequence joins TRBV6-5 and TRBJ2-3, with 9 bases aligning to TRBD2. From germline, CDR1 is MNHEY and CDR2 SVGAGI. The CDR3 consists of 15 residues. Losses at the gene ends were 2 bases for V and 5 bases for J; bases not matched to a gene: 5. The CDR3 loop is CASSYGTSRGDTQYF. CDR3 DNA sequence: TGTGCCAGCAGTTACGGGACTAGCAGGGGAGATACGCAGTATTTT.

This clone occurred a few times. The chain joins TRBV7-9 to TRBJ2-1, with D possibly TRBD2 on 5 matching bases. This CDR3 contains 15 residues. Trimming left V 5 bases short and J 7 bases short, with 18 bases between. Germline assignment: CDR1 SEHNR and CDR2 FQNEAQ (reference sequence). CDR3 region: CASSQTISTGNEQFF. The CDR3 region has the DNA TGTGCCAGCAGCCAGACAATCTCGACGGGGAATGAGCAGTTCTTC.

This clone turned up a few times. This chain links TRBV6-5 with TRBJ2-2; D may be TRBD1 (5 bases). This CDR3 is 15 amino acids long. The V gene lost 5 bases and the J gene lost 2 bases, with 12 bases spanning the gap. CDR1 MNHEY and CDR2 SVGAGI come from the germline V gene. CDR3: CASSGAHSNTGELFF. CDR3 nucleotide sequence: TGTGCCAGCAGTGGGGCCCACAGCAACACCGGGGAGCTGTTTTTT.